The clone carrying this T cell receptor beta chain came up a few times. The antigen is not known. This record belongs to a study of beta chain features in type 1 diabetes. Study-wide points: Among all four CD4+ subsets, Type 1 diabetes patients had TCRB CDR3s that were moderately but significantly shorter.

Sequencing targeted expressed TCRB transcripts, as all isolated RNA had been reverse transcribed. Repertoires were generated with immunoSEQ multiplex PCR, while TCRdb's copy carries only in-frame clones and drops some. This sample has approximately 150,000 clones, with around 9% found just once. V lost 1 base to trimming and J lost 0 bases, with 13 bases between them. The CDR3 is 16 amino acids. CDR1 and CDR2 (germline): SGHDT, YYEEEE. Sequenced: central memory CD4+ T cells from blood. The chain employs TRBV5-6 and TRBJ2-5; D is perhaps TRBD2 (5 bases). The clonotype originates from a young man with type 1 diabetes. DNA of the CDR3: TGTGCCAGCAGCTTGTCCCAGCGGTGGTACCAAGAGACCCAGTACTTC. It is translated as CASSLSQRWYQETQYF.